This entry describes one T cell receptor beta chain. Its antigen is unidentified. Time point: neoterminal ileum biopsy at postoperative endoscopy, about 6 months after surgery. The ends were cut back, 0 bases at V and 9 bases at J, with 12 bases in the middle. Germline CDR1 is MNHNS and CDR2 is SASEGT. This CDR3 spans 15 amino acids. The method was immunoSEQ multiplex PCR; TCRdb's version includes in-frame clones alone and lacks a portion of them. This sample carries 55,000 to 65,000 clones, less than 90% of them seen once, and the ten largest clones take around 2%. The data are from a study of T cell repertoires in ileal Crohn's disease. Study-level points and caveats: Compared with non-smokers, active smokers at surgery showed more clonal expansions.

The rearrangement uses TRBV6-1 and TRBJ1-6; a weak D match, TRBD1 (5 bases). Specimen: ileal tissue. This TCR derives from an adult with Crohn's disease. This chain's CDR3 is CASSEAAGLSSPLHF. The CDR3 DNA sequence: TGTGCCAGCAGTGAAGCTGCAGGGCTCAGTTCACCCCTCCACTTT.